This T cell receptor beta chain was documented in a study of blood T cell repertoires in COVID-19. Whole-study context: The samples span acute and convalescent COVID-19 from the United States, Italy and Spain. T cells, B-cell-depleted T cells, or PBMCs supplied cDNA or gDNA.

Repertoires were generated with immunoSEQ multiplex PCR, while TCRdb's copy carries only in-frame clones and drops some. Of around 250,000 clones listed, about four fifths are singletons. Regarding this clone: The identical CDR3 is also encoded by other nucleotide sequences in the sample.

This CDR3 has 15 residues. Trimming removed 4 bases from V and 0 bases from J; junction bases left unmatched: 1. The germline CDR1 and CDR2 sequences are SGDLS and YYNGEE. The chain employs TRBV9 and TRBJ2-1, with 10 nucleotides matching TRBD2. The receptor was isolated from a woman aged 18-29 years with acute or convalescent COVID-19. What was sequenced was peripheral blood. The CDR3: CASSPSGSSYNEQFF. In DNA form, the CDR3 reads TGTGCCAGCAGCCCTAGCGGGAGCTCCTACAATGAGCAGTTCTTC.